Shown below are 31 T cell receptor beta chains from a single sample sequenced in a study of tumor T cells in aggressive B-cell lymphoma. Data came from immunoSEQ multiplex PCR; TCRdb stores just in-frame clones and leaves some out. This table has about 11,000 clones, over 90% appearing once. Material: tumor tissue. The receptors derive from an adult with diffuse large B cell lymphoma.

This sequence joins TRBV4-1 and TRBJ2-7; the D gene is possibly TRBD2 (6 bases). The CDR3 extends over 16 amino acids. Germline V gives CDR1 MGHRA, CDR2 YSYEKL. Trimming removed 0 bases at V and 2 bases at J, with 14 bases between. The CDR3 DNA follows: TGCGCCAGCAGCCAAGATCATGGTAGCGGTACCTACGAGCAGTACTTC. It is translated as CASSQDHGSGTYEQYF.

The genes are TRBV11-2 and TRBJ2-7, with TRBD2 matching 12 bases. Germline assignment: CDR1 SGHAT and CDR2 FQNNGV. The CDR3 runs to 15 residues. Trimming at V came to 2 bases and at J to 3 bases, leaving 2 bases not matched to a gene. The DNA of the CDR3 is TGTGCCAGCAGCTTAAGGACTAGCGGGGTCTACGAGCAGTACTTC. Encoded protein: CASSLRTSGVYEQYF.

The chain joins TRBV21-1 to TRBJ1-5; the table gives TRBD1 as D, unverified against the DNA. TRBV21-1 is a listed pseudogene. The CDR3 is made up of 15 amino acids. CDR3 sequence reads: CASSNSIHCNQPQHF. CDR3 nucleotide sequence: TGTGCCAGCAGCAATTCAATACATTGCAATCAGCCCCAGCATTTT.

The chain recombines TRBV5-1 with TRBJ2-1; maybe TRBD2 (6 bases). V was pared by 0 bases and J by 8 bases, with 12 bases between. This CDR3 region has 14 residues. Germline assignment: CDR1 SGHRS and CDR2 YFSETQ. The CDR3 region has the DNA TGCGCCAGCAGCTTGGTAGCGGAATTATATGAGCAGTTCTTC. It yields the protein CASSLVAELYEQFF. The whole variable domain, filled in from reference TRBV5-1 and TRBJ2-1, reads KAGVTQTPRYLIKTRGQQVTLSCSPISGHRSVSWYQQTPGQGLQFLFEYFSETQRNKGNFPGRFSGRQFSNSRSEMNVSTLELGDSALYLCASSLVAELYEQFFGPGTRLTVL.

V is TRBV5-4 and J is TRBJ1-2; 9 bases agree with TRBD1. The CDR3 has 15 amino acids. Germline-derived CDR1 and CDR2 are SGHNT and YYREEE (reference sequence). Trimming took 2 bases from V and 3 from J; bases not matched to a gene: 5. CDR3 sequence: CASSLQGARDYGYTF. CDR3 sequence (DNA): TGTGCCAGCAGCTTACAGGGGGCGCGGGACTATGGCTACACCTTC.

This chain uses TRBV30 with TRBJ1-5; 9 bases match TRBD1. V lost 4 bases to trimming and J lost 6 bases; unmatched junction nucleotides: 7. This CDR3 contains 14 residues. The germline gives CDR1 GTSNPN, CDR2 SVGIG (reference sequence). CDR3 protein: CAWTSGTGRQPQHF. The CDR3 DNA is TGTGCCTGGACCTCAGGGACAGGGCGTCAGCCCCAGCATTTT.

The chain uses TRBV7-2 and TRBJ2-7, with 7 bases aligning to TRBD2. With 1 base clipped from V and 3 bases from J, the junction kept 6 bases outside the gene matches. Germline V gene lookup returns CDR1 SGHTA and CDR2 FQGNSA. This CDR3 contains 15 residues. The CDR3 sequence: CASSLGSSGYYEQYF. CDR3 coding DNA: TGTGCCAGCAGCTTAGGTAGTAGCGGGTACTACGAGCAGTACTTC.

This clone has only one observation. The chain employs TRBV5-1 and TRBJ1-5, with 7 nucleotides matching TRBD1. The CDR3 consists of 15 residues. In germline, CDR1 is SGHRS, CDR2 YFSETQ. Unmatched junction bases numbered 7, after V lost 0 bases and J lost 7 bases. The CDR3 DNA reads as TGCGCCAGCAGCTTGGGACAGGGTGAAGGCCAGCCCCAGCATTTT. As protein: CASSLGQGEGQPQHF.

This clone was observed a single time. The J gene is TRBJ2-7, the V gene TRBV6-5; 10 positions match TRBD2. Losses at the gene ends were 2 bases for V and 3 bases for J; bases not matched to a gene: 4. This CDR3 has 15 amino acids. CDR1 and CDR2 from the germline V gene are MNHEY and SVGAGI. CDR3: CASSYVLAGVYEQYF. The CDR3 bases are TGTGCCAGCAGTTACGTTCTAGCGGGGGTCTACGAGCAGTACTTC.

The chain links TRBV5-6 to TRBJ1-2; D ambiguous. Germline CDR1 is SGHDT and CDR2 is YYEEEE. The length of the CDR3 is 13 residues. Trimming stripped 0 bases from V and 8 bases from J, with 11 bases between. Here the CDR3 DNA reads TGTGCCAGCAGCTTGGCCAGTCAGAAGGGCTACACCTTC. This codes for CASSLASQKGYTF.

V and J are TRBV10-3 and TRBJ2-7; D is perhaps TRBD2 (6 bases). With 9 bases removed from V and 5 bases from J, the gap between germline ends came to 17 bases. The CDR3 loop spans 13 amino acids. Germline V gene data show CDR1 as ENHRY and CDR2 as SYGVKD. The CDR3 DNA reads TGTGCCATTACGGGGGATCCCTCGCACGAGCAGTACTTC. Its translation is CAITGDPSHEQYF.

CDR3 in amino acids: CASSIADYSNQPQHF. Here the CDR3 DNA reads TGTGCCAGTAGTATAGCAGACTATAGCAATCAGCCCCAGCATTTT. This chain connects TRBV19 to TRBJ1-5, with no clear D. The CDR3 sequence is 15 residues long. Germline CDR1 reads LNHDA; CDR2 reads SQIVND (reference sequence). The V gene lost 1 base and the J gene lost 0 bases, with 7 bases spanning the gap.

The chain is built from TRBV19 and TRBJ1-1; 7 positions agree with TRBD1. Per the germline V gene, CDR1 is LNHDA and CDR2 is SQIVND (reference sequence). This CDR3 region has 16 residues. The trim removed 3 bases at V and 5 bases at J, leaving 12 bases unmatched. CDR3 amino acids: CASSILGRGRGTEAFF. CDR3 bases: TGTGCCAGTAGTATTCTTGGAAGGGGGCGCGGGACTGAAGCTTTCTTT.

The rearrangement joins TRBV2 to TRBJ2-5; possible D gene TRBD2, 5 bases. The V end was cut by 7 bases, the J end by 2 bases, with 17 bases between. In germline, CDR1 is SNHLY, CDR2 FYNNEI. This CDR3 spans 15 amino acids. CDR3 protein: CASTPPGVWQETQYF. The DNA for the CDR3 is TGTGCCAGCACCCCACCCGGGGTTTGGCAAGAGACCCAGTACTTC.

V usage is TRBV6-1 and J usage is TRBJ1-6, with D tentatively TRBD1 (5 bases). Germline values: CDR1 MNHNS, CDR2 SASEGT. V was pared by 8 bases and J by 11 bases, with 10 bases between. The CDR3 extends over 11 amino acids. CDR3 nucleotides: TGTGCCAGCCACGACAGTACACCCCTCCACTTT. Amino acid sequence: CASHDSTPLHF.

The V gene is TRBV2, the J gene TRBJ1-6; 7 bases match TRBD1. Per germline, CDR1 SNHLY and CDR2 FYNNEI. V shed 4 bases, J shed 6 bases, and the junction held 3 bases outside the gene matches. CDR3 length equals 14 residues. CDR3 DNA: TGTGCCAGCAGTGGACAGGGAGGTAATTCACCCCTCCACTTT. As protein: CASSGQGGNSPLHF. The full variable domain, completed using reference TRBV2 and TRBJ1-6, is EPEVTQTPSHQVTQMGQEVILRCVPISNHLYFYWYRQILGQKVEFLVSFYNNEISEKSEIFDDQFSVERPDGSNFTLKIRSTKLEDSAMYFCASSGQGGNSPLHFGNGTRLTVT.

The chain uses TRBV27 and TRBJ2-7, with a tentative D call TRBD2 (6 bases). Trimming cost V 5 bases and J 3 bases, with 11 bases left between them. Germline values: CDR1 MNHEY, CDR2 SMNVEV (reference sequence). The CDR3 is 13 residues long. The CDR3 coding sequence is TGTGCCAGCAGTCCGGGACTGAGCTACGAGCAGTACTTC. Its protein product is CASSPGLSYEQYF.

The CDR3 sequence: CASSVPLAGVVDTQYF. The DNA for the CDR3 is TGTGCCAGCAGCGTACCCCTAGCGGGAGTAGTAGATACGCAGTATTTT. The V call is TRBV9, the J call TRBJ2-3, with 10 nucleotides matching TRBD2. The length of the CDR3 is 16 residues. Germline V gene data show CDR1 as SGDLS and CDR2 as YYNGEE. The J segment lost 5 bases and the V segment lost 1 base, leaving 7 bases of the junction unmatched.

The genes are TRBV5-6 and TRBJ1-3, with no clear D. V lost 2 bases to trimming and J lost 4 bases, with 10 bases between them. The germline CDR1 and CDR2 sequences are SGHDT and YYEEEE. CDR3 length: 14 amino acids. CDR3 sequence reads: CASSFVSGGNTIYF. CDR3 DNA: TGTGCCAGCAGCTTCGTCTCCGGGGGAAACACCATATATTTT.

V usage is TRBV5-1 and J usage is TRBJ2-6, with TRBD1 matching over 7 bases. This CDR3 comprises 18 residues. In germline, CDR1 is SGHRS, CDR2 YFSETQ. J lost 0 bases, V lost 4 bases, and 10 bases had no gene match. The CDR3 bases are TGCGCCAGCAGCCCGTACACGACAGGGCGCTCTGGGGCCAACGTCCTGACTTTC. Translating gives CASSPYTTGRSGANVLTF.

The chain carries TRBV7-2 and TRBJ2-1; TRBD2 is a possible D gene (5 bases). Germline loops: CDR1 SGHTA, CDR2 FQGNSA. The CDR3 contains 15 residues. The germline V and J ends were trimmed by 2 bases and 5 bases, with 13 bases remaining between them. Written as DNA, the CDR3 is TGTGCCAGCAGCTTATGGAGCGGTCTTGACAATGAGCAGTTCTTC. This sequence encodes CASSLWSGLDNEQFF.

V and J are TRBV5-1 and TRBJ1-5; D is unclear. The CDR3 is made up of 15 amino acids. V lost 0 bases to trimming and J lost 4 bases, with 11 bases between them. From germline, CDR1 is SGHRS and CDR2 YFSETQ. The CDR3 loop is CASSLAPGGNQPQHF. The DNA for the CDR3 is TGCGCCAGCAGCTTGGCACCAGGTGGGAATCAGCCCCAGCATTTT.

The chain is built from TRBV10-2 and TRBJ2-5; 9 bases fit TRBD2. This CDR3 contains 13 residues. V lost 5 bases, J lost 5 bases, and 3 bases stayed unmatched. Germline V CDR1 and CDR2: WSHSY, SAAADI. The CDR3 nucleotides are TGCGCCAGCAGTTTAGGACTAGCGGAGACCCAGTACTTC. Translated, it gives CASSLGLAETQYF.

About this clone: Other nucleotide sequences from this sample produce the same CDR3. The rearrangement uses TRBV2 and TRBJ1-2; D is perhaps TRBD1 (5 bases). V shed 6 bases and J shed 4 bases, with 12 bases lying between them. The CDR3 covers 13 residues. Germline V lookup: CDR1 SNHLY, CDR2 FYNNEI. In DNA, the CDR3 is TGTGCCAGCAGCTTAGGGGCGGCCTATGGCTACACCTTC. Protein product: CASSLGAAYGYTF.

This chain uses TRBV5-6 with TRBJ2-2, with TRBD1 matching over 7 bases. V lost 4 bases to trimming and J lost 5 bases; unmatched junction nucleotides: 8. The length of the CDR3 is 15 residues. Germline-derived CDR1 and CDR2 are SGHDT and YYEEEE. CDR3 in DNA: TGTGCCAGCAGCAAGACAGGGCCCCTTACCGGGGAGCTGTTTTTT. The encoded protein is CASSKTGPLTGELFF.

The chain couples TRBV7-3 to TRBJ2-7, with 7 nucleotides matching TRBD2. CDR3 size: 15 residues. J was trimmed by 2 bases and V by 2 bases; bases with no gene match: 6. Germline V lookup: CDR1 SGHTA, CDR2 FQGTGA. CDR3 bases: TGTGCCAGCAGCTTATACCCTAGCGGCACCTACGAGCAGTACTTC. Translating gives CASSLYPSGTYEQYF.

The CDR3 protein is CASSRRDRRIYEQYF. The CDR3 DNA reads as TGTGCCAGCAGCCGCCGGGACAGGAGGATCTACGAGCAGTACTTC. The J gene is TRBJ2-7, the V gene TRBV5-6, with 8 bases aligning to TRBD1. Trimming at V came to 4 bases and at J to 3 bases, leaving 9 bases not matched to a gene. The CDR3 spans 15 residues. CDR1 and CDR2 from the germline V gene are SGHDT and YYEEEE.

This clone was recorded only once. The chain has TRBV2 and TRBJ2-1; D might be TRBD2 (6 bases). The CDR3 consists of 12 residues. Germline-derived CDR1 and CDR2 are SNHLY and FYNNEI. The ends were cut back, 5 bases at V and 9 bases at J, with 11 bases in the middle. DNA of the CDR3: TGTGCCAGCAGTAACCCGGGAGTTGAGCAGTTCTTC. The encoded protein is CASSNPGVEQFF. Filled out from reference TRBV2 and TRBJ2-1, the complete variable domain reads EPEVTQTPSHQVTQMGQEVILRCVPISNHLYFYWYRQILGQKVEFLVSFYNNEISEKSEIFDDQFSVERPDGSNFTLKIRSTKLEDSAMYFCASSNPGVEQFFGPGTRLTVL.

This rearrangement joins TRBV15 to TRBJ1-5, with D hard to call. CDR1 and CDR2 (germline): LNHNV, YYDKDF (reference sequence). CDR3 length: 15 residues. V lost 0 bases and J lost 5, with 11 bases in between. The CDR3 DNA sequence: TGTGCCACCAGCAGAGATGAGGGATGGGATCAGCCCCAGCATTTT. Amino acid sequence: CATSRDEGWDQPQHF.

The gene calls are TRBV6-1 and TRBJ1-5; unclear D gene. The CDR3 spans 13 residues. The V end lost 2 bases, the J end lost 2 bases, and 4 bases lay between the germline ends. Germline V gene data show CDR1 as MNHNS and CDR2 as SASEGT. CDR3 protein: CASSEQGNQPQHF. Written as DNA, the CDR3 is TGTGCCAGCAGTGAACAGGGCAATCAGCCCCAGCATTTT.

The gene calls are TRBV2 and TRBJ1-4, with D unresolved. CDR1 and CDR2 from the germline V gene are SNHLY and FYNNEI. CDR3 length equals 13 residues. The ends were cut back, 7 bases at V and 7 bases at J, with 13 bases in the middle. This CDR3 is CASKRGFLEKLFF. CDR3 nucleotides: TGTGCCAGCAAGCGAGGATTCCTTGAAAAACTGTTTTTT.